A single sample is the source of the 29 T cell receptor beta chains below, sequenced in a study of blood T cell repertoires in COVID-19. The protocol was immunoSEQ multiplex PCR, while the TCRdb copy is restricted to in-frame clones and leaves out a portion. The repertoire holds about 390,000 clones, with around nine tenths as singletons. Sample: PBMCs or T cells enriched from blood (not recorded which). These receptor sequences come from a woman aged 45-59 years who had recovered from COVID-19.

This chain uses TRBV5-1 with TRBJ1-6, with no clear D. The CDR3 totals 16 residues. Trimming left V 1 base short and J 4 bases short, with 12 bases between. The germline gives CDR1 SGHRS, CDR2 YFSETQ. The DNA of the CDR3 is TGCGCCAGCAGCTTGACGGGGAACCTTTATAATTCACCCCTCCACTTT. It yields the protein CASSLTGNLYNSPLHF.

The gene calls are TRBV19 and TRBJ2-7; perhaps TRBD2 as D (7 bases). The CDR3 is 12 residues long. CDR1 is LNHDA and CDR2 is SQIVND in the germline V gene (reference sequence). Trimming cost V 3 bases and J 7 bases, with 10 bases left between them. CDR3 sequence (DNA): TGTGCCAGTAGTATTAGGGGGGGAGAGCAGTACTTC. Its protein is CASSIRGGEQYF.

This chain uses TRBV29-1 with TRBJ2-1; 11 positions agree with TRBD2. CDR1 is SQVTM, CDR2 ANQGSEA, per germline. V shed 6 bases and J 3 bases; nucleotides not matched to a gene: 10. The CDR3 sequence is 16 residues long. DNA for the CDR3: TGCAGCGTGTCCCTCGTTAGCGGGGGGGACTACAATGAGCAGTTCTTC. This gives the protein CSVSLVSGGDYNEQFF.

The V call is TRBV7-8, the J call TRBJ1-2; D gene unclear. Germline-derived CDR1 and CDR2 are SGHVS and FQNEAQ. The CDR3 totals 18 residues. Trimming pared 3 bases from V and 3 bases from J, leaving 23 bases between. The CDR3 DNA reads TGTGCCAGCAGCTTGGGTCGGGTCCCGCAATCCCCATACTATGGCTACACCTTC. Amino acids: CASSLGRVPQSPYYGYTF.

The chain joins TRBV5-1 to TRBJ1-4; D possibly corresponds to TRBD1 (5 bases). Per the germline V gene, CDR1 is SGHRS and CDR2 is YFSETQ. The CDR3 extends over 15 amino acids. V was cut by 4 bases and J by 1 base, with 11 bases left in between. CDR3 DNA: TGCGCCAGCAGCCCGGGACTGAGAACTAATGAAAAACTGTTTTTT. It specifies CASSPGLRTNEKLFF.

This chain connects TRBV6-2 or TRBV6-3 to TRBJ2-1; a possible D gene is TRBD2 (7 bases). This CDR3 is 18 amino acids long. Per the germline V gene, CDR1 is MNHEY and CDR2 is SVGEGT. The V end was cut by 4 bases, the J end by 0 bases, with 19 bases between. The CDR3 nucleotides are TGTGCCAGCAGTTCCCCGCGCGGCGGGGGCTTCTCCTACAATGAGCAGTTCTTC. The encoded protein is CASSSPRGGGFSYNEQFF.

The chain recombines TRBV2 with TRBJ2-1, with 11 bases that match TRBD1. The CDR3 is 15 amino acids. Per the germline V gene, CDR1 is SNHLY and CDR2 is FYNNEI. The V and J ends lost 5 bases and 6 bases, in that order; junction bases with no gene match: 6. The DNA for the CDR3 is TGTGCCAGCAGTTACCGGGACAGGGGGAGCAATGAGCAGTTCTTC. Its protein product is CASSYRDRGSNEQFF.

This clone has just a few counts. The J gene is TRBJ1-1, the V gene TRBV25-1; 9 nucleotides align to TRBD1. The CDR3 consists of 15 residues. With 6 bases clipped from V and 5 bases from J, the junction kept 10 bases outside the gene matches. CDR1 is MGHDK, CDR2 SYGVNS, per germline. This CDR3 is CASSETGGARTEAFF. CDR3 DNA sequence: TGTGCCAGCAGCGAAACAGGGGGCGCAAGGACTGAAGCTTTCTTT.

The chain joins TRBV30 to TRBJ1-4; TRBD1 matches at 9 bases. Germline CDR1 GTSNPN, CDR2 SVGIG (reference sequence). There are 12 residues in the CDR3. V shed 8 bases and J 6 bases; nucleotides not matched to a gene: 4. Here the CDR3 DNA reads TGTGCCCTAGGACAGGGGCATGAAAAACTGTTTTTT. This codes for CALGQGHEKLFF. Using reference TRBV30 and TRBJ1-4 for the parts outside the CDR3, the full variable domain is SQTIHQWPATLVQPVGSPLSLECTVEGTSNPNLYWYRQAAGRGLQLLFYSVGIGQISSEVPQNLSASRPQDRQFILSSKKLLLSDSGFYLCALGQGHEKLFFGSGTQLSVL.

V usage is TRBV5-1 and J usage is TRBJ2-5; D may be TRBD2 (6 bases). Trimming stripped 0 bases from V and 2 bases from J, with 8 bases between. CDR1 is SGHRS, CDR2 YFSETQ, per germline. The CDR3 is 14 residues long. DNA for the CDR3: TGCGCCAGCAGCTTGGGGGACTGGCAAGAGACCCAGTACTTC. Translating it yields CASSLGDWQETQYF. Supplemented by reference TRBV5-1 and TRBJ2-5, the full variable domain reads KAGVTQTPRYLIKTRGQQVTLSCSPISGHRSVSWYQQTPGQGLQFLFEYFSETQRNKGNFPGRFSGRQFSNSRSEMNVSTLELGDSALYLCASSLGDWQETQYFGPGTRLLVL.

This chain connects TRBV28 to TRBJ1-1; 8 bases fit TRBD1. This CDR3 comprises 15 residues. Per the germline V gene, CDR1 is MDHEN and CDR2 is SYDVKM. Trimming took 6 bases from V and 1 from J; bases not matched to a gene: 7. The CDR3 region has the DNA TGTGCCAGCAGGACCGGGACAGGTGGGAACACTGAAGCTTTCTTT. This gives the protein CASRTGTGGNTEAFF.

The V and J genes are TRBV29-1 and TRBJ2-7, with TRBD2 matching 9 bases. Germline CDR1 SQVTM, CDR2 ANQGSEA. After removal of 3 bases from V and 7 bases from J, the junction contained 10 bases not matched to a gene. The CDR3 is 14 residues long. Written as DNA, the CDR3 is TGCAGCGTTGAGGGCGGGGGGGCCTTAGGTGAGCAGTACTTC. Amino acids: CSVEGGGALGEQYF.

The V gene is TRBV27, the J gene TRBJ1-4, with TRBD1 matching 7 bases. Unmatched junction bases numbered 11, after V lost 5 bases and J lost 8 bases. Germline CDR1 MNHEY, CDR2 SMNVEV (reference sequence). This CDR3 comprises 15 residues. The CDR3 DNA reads TGTGCCAGCAGTCCATGGACAGGTTGGAACGAAAAACTGTTTTTT. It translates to CASSPWTGWNEKLFF.

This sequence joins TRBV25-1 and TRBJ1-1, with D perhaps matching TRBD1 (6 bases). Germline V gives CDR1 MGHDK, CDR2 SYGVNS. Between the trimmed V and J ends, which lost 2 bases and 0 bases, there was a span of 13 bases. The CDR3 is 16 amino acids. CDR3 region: CASSELGTPMNTEAFF. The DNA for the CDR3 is TGTGCCAGCAGTGAACTTGGGACACCCATGAACACTGAAGCTTTCTTT.

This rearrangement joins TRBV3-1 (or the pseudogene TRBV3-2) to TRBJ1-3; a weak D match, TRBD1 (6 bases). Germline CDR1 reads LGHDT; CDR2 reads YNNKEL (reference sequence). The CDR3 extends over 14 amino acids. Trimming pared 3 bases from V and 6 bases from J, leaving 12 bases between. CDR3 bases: TGTGCCAGCAGCCATCGGGACATTAAAAACACCATATATTTT. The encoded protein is CASSHRDIKNTIYF.

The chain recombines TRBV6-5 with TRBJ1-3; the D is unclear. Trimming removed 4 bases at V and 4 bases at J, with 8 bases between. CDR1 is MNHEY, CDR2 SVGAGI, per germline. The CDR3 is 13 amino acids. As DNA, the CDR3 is TGTGCCAGCAGTTCGGCGGGGGGAAACACCATATATTTT. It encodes CASSSAGGNTIYF.

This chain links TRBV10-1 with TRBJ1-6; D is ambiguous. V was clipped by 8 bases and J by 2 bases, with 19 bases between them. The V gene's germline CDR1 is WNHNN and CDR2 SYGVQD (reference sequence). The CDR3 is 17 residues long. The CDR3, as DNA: TGCGCCAGCCCCAACGGAGGTCCGATGCCCTATAATTCACCCCTCCACTTT. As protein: CASPNGGPMPYNSPLHF.

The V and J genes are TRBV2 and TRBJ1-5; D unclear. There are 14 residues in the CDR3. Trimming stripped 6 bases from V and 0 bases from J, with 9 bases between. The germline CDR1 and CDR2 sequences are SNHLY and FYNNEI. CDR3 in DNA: TGTGCCAGCAGGAGGGCCGATAGCAATCAGCCCCAGCATTTT. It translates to CASRRADSNQPQHF.

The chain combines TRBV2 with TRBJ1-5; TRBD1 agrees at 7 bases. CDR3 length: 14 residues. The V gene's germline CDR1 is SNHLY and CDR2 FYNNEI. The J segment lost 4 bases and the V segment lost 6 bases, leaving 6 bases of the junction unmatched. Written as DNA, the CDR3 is TGTGCCAGCAGCGGTAGGGACAGTAATCAGCCCCAGCATTTT. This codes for CASSGRDSNQPQHF.

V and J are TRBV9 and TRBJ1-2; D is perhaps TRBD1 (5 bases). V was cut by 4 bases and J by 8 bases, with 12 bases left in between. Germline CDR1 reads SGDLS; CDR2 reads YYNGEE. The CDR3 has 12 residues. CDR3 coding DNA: TGTGCCAGCAGCCCAGGGAGGGGAGGCTACACCTTC. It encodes CASSPGRGGYTF.

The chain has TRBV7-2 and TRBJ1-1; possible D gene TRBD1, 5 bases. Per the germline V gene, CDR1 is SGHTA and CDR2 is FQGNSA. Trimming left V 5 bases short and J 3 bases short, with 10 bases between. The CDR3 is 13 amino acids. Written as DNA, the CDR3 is TGTGCCAGCAGCGCTCAGGGTTACACTGAAGCTTTCTTT. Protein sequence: CASSAQGYTEAFF.

CDR3 amino acids: CASTGAYTIYF. In DNA, the CDR3 is TGTGCCAGCACTGGGGCCTACACCATATATTTT. The chain uses TRBV6-5 and TRBJ1-3; TRBD1 might be the D (5 bases). Trimming took off 7 bases at V and 8 bases at J, with 9 bases between the two ends. Germline V gene data show CDR1 as MNHEY and CDR2 as SVGAGI. This CDR3 comprises 11 residues.

CDR3 residues: CATQGGTGTETQYF. Here the CDR3 DNA reads TGTGCCACCCAGGGGGGGACAGGGACAGAGACCCAGTACTTC. The chain employs TRBV11-2 and TRBJ2-5, with TRBD1 matching 9 bases. Germline CDR1 SGHAT, CDR2 FQNNGV. CDR3 length: 14 amino acids. V lost 10 bases to trimming and J lost 4 bases; unmatched junction nucleotides: 10. Variable domain in full (rest from reference TRBV11-2 and TRBJ2-5): EAGVAQSPRYKIIEKRQSVAFWCNPISGHATLYWYQQILGQGPKLLIQFQNNGVVDDSQLPKDRFSAERLKGVDSTLKIQPAKLEDSAVYLCATQGGTGTETQYFGPGTRLLVL.

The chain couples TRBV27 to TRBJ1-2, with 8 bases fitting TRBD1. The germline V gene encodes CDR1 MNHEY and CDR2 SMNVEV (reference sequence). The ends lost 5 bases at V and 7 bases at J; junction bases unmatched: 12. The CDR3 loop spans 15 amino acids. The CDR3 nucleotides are TGTGCCAGCAGTCTGGACCCGGGACAGGTGTTTGGCTACACCTTC. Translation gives CASSLDPGQVFGYTF.

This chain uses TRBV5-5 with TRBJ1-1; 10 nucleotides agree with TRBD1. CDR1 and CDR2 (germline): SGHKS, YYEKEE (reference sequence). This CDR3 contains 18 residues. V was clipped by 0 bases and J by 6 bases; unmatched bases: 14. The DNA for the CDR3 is TGTGCCAGCAGCTTGGCCACCGTTTCGGGACAGGGGCGCCCTGAAGCTTTCTTT. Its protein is CASSLATVSGQGRPEAFF. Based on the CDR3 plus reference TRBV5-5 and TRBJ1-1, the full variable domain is DAGVTQSPTHLIKTRGQQVTLRCSPISGHKSVSWYQQVLGQGPQFIFQYYEKEERGRGNFPDRFSARQFPNYSSELNVNALLLGDSALYLCASSLATVSGQGRPEAFFGQGTRLTVV.

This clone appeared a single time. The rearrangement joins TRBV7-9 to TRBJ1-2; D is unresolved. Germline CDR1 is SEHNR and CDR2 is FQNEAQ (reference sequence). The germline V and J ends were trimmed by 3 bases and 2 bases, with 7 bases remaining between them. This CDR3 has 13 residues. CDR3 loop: CASSFTENYGYTF. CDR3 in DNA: TGTGCCAGCAGCTTTACAGAAAACTATGGCTACACCTTC.

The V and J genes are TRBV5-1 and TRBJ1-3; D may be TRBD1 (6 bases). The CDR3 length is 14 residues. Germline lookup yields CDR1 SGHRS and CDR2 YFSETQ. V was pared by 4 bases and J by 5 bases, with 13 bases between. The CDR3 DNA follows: TGCGCCAGCAGCCCGGCAGGGGAAAGAAACACCATATATTTT. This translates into CASSPAGERNTIYF. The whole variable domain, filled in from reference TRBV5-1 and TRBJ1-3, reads KAGVTQTPRYLIKTRGQQVTLSCSPISGHRSVSWYQQTPGQGLQFLFEYFSETQRNKGNFPGRFSGRQFSNSRSEMNVSTLELGDSALYLCASSPAGERNTIYFGEGSWLTVV.

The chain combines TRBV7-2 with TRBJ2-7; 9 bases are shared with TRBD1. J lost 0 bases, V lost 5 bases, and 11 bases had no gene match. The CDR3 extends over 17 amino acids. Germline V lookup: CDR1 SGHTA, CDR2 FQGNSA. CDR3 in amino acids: CASSAPGQGAFSYEQYF. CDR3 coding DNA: TGTGCCAGCAGCGCTCCGGGACAGGGAGCCTTCTCCTACGAGCAGTACTTC.

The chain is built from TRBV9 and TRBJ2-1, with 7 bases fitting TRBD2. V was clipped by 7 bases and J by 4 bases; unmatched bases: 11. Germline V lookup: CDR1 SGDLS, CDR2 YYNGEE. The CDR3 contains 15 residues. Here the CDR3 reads CASSFMASGYNEQFF. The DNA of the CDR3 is TGTGCCAGCTCCTTCATGGCTAGCGGATACAATGAGCAGTTCTTC.